This T cell receptor (beta chain) was sequenced for a study of blood T cells in healthy people across ages. The study's findings and limits: Whereas aged donors had fewer naive CD4+ cells, long-lived donors had more of them and higher diversity.

A second PCR of roughly 7 to 11 cycles used a sample-barcoded 5' primer and a J-beta primer mix. A single record per CDR3 protein comes from TCRdb applying MiXCR to the 5' RACE reads. This table has approximately 700,000 distinct CDR3 sequences, roughly 30% appearing once. The CDR3 totals 14 residues. Germline V CDR1 and CDR2: DFQATT, SNEGSKA (reference sequence). The ends were cut back, 4 bases at V and 7 bases at J, with 17 bases in the middle. The table lists this clonotype with many counts. What it recognizes is unknown. The receptor's source is a woman of 80 years or more in good health. V and J are TRBV20-1 and TRBJ2-1, with D perhaps matching TRBD1 (5 bases). The sequenced sample was blood. CDR3 DNA sequence: TGCAGTGCTACGGACAACCCGATTGAAAATGAGCAGTTCTTC. It codes for CSATDNPIENEQFF.